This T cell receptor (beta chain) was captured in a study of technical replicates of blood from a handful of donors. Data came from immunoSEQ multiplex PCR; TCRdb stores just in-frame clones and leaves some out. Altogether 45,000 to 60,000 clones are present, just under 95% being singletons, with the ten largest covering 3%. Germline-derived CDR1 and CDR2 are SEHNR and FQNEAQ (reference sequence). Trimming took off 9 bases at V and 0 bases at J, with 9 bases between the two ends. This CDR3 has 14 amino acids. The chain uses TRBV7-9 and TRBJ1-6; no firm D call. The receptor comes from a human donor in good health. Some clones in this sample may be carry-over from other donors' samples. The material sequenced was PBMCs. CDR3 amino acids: CASSSSSYNSPLHF. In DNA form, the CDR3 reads TGTGCCAGTTCCTCGAGCTCCTATAATTCACCCCTCCACTTT.